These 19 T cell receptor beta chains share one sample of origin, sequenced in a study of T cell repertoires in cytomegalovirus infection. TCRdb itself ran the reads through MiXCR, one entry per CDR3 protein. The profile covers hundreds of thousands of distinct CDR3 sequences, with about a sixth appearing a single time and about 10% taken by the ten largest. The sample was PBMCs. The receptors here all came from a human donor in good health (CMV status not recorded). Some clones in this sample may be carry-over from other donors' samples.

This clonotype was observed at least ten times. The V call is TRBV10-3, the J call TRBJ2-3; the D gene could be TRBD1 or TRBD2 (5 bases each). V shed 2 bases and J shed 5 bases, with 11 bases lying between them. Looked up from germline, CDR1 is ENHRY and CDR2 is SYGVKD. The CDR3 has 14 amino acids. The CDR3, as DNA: TGTGCCATCAGTGAGGGGGACGCCAAAGATACGCAGTATTTT. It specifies CAISEGDAKDTQYF.

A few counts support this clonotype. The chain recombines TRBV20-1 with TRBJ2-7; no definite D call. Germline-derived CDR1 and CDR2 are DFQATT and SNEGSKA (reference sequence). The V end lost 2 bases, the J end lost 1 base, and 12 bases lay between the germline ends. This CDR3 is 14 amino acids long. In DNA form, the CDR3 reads TGCAGTGCTAGAAGAGGCCTCGGGTCCTACGAGCAGTACTTC. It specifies CSARRGLGSYEQYF.

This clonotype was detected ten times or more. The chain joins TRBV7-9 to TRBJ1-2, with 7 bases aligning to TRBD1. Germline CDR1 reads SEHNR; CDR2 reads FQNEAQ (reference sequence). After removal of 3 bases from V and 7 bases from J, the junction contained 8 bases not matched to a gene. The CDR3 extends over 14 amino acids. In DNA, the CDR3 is TGTGCCAGCAGCTTCTTTGTGCAGGGGGTTGGCTACACCTTC. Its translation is CASSFFVQGVGYTF.

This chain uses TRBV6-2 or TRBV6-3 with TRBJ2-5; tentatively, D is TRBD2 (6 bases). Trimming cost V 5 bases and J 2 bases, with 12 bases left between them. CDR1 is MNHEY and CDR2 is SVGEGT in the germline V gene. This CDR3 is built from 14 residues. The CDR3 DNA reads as TGTGCCAGCAGTGATAGCGGCCCGCAAGAGACCCAGTACTTC. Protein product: CASSDSGPQETQYF.

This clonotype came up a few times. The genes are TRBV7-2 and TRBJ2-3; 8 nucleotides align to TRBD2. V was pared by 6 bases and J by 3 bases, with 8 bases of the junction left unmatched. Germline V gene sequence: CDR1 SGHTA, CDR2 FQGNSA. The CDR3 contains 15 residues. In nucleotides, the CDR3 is TGTGCCAGCAGGACCGGGCGGGAGGTAACAGATACGCAGTATTTT. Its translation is CASRTGREVTDTQYF.

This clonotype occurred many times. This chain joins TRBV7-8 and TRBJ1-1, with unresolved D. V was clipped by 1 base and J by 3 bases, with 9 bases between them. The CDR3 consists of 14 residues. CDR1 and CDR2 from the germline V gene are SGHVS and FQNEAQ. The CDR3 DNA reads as TGTGCCAGCAGCTTAGGTGGGGTGTACACTGAAGCTTTCTTT. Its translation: CASSLGGVYTEAFF.

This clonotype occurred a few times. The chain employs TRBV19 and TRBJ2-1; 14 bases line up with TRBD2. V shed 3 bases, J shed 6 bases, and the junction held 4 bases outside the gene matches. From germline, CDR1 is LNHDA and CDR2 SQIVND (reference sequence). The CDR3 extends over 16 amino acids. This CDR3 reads CASSIAGTSGSNEQFF. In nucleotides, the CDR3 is TGTGCCAGTAGTATCGCCGGGACTAGCGGGAGCAATGAGCAGTTCTTC.

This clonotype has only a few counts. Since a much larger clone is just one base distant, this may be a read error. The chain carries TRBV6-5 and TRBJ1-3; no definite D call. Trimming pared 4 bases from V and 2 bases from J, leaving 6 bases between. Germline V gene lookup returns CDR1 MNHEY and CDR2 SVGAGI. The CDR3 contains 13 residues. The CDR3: CASSSGPGNTIYF. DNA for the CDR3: TGTGCCAGCAGTTCCGGGCCTGGAAACACCATATATTTT.

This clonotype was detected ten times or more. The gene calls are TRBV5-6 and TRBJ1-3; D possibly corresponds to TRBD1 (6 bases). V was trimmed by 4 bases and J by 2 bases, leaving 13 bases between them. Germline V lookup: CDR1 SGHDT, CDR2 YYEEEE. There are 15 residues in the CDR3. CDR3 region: CASSPGTQTGNTIYF. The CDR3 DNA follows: TGTGCCAGCAGCCCCGGGACACAAACTGGAAACACCATATATTTT.

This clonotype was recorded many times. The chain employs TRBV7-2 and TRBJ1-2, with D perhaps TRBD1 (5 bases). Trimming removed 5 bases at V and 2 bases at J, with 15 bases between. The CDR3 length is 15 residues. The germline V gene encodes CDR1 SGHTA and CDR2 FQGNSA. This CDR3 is CASSPGAGKNYGYTF. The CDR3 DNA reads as TGTGCCAGCAGCCCTGGGGCCGGAAAAAACTATGGCTACACCTTC.

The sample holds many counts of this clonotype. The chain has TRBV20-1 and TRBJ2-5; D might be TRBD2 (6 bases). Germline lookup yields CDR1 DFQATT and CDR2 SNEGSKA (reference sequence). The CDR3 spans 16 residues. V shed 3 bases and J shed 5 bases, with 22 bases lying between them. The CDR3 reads CSASAPWSGVGETQYF. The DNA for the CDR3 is TGCAGTGCTAGCGCTCCTTGGTCGGGGGTCGGTGAGACCCAGTACTTC.

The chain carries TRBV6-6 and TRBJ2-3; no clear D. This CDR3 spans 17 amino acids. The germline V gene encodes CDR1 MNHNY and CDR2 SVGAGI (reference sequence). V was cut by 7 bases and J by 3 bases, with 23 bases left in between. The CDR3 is CASTRFTGGLGTDTQYF. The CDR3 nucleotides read TGTGCCAGCACCAGGTTCACGGGTGGTTTAGGGACAGATACGCAGTATTTT.

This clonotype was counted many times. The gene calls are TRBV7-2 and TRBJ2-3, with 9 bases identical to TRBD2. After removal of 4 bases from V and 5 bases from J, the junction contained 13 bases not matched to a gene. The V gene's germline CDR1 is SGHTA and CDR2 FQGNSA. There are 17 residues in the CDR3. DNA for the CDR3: TGTGCCAGCAGCTCCGCGGGGGGGGCGGGGGGGCAAGATACGCAGTATTTT. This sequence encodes CASSSAGGAGGQDTQYF.

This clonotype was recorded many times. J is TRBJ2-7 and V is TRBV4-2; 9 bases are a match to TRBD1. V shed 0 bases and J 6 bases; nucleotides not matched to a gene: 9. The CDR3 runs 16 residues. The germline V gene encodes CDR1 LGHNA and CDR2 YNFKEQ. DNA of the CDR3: TGTGCCAGCAGCCAAGACACAGGGGGCGTAGGTGGCGAGCAGTACTTC. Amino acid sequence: CASSQDTGGVGGEQYF.

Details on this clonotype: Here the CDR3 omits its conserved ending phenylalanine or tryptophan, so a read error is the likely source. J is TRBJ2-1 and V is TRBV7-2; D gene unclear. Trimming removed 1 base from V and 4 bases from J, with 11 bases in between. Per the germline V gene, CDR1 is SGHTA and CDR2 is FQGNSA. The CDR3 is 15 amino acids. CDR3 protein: CASSLGGRSYNEQFL. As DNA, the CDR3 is TGTGCCAGCAGCTTAGGCGGACGGAGTTACAATGAGCAGTTCCTC.

CDR3 sequence (DNA): TGCGCCAGCAGCCAAGTGGGTCCGGGACAGGGCATGAACACTGAAGCTTTCTTT. Amino acid sequence: CASSQVGPGQGMNTEAFF. The J gene is TRBJ1-1, the V gene TRBV4-3; 9 bases line up with TRBD1. The CDR3 is 18 amino acids. Germline V gene data show CDR1 as LGHNA and CDR2 as YSLEER. V was pared by 1 base and J by 0 bases, with 9 bases of the junction left unmatched.

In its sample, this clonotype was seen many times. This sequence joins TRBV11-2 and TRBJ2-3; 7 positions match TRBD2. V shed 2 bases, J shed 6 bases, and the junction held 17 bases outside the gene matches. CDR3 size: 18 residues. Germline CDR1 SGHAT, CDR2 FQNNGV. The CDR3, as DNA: TGTGCCAGCAGCTTAAGCGGAAGTCGGGAGGCCCTGAGGGATACGCAGTATTTT. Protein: CASSLSGSREALRDTQYF.

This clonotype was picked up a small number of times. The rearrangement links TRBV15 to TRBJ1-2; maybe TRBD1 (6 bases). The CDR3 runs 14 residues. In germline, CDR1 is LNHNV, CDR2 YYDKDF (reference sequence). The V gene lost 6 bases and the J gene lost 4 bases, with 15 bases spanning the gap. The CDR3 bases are TGTGCCACCAGTATTACGGGGGGCCTCTATGGCTACACCTTC. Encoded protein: CATSITGGLYGYTF.

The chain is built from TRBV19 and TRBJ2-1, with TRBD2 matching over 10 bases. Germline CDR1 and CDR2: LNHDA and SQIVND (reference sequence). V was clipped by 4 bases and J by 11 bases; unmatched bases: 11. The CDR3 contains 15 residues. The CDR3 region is CASSTQSSGGLQQFF. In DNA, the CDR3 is TGTGCCAGTAGTACGCAGTCTAGCGGGGGCCTCCAGCAGTTCTTC.